This T cell receptor (beta chain) was captured by sequencing in a study of T cell responses to AZD1222 COVID-19 vaccine. As to this clone: Its antigen is currently unknown.

Germline V gene lookup returns CDR1 SEHNR and CDR2 FQNEAQ (reference sequence). The CDR3 covers 15 residues. J lost 6 bases, V lost 1 base, and 1 base had no gene match. TCRdb's copy holds only in-frame clones and misses some; the assay was immunoSEQ multiplex PCR. Of approximately 80,000 clones listed, approximately 85% were seen once; the top ten hold approximately 3.6%. Study-wide results and limits: The sample set comprised mostly white British donors with more females, and clonal diversity was possibly underestimated. Increases in Spike-specific TCR breadth and depth were seen after two AZD1222 doses. Across the whole spike, CD4 TCRs peaked at regions 160-218 and 743-854.

The chain recombines TRBV7-9 with TRBJ2-1; 12 bases are a match to TRBD2. This specimen was peripheral blood, taken 28 days after the second AZD1222 dose. This clonotype was sampled from an adult who received the AZD1222 COVID-19 vaccine. The CDR3 DNA reads TGTGCCAGCAGCTTAGGGACTAGCGGGACCAATGAGCAGTTCTTC. Translation gives CASSLGTSGTNEQFF.